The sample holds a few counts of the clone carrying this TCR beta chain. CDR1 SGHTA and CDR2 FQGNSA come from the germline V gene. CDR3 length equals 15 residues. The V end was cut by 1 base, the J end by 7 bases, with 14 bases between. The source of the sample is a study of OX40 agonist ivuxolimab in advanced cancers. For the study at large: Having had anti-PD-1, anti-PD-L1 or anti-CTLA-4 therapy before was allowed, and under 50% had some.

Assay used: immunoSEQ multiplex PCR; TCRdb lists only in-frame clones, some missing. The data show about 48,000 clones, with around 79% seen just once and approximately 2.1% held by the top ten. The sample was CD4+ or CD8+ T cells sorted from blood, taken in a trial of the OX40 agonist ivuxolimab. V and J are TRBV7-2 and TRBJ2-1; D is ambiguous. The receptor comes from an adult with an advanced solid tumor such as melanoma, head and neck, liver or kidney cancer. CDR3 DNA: TGTGCCAGCAGCTTAGGTCAGCCCCCAAGGAATGAGCAGTTCTTC. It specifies CASSLGQPPRNEQFF. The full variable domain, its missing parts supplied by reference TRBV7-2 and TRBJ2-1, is GAGVSQSPSNKVTEKGKDVELRCDPISGHTALYWYRQSLGQGLEFLIYFQGNSAPDKSGLPSDRFSAERTGGSVSTLTIQRTQQEDSAVYLCASSLGQPPRNEQFFGPGTRLTVL.